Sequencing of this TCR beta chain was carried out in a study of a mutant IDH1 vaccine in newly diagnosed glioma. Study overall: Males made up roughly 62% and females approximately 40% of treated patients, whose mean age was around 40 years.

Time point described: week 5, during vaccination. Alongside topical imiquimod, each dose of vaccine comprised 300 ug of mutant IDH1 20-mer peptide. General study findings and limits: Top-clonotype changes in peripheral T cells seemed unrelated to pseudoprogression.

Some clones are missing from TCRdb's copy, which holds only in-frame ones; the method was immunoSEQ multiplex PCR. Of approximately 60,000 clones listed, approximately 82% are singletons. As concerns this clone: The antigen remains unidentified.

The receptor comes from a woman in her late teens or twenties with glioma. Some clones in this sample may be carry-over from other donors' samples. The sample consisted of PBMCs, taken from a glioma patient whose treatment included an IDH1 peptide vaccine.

In DNA, the CDR3 is TGTGCCAGCAGCCCTCGAAGAGGGACAGGGTTGCGGAATACGCAGTATTTT. Amino acids: CASSPRRGTGLRNTQYF. The rearrangement links TRBV11-3 to TRBJ2-3; the match to TRBD1 covers 9 bases. The junction had 16 bases not matched to a gene; V was cut back by 5 bases and J by 7 bases. Germline V CDR1 and CDR2: SGHNT, YENEEA. This CDR3 is 17 amino acids long.